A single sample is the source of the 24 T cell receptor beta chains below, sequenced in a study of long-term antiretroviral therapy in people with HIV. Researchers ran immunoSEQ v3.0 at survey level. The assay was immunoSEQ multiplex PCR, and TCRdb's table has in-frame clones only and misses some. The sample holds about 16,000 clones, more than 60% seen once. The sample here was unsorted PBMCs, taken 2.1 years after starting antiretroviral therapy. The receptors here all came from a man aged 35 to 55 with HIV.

The CDR3 DNA reads as TGTGCCAGCTCACCAGGGGCCGATCCGGGGCAGTTCTTC. It yields the protein CASSPGADPGQFF. The J gene is TRBJ2-1, the V gene TRBV18; a possible D gene is TRBD1 (5 bases). V was cut by 2 bases and J by 12 bases, with 14 bases left in between. Germline V CDR1 and CDR2: KGHSH, LQKENI. The CDR3 consists of 13 residues.

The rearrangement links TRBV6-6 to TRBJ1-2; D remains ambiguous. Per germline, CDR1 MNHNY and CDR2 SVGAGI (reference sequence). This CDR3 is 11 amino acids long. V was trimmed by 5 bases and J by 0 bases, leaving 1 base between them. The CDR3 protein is CASSPNYGYTF. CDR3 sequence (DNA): TGTGCCAGCAGTCCTAACTATGGCTACACCTTC.

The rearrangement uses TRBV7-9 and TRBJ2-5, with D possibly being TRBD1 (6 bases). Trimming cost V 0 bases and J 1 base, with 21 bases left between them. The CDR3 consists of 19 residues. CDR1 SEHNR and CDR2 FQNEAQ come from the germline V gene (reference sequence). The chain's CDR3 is CASSLAVEYPGHFQETQYF. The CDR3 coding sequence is TGTGCCAGCAGCTTAGCGGTGGAATACCCGGGACATTTCCAAGAGACCCAGTACTTC.

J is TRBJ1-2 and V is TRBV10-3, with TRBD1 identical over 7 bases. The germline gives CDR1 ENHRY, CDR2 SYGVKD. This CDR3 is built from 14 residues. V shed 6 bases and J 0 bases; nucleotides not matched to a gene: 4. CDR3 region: CAIRTGETNYGYTF. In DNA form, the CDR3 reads TGTGCCATCAGAACAGGGGAAACTAACTATGGCTACACCTTC.

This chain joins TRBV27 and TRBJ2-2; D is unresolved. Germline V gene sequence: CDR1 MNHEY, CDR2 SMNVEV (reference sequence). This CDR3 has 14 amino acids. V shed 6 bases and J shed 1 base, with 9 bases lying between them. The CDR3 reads CASSLGWNTGELFF. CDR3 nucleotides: TGTGCCAGCAGCCTCGGGTGGAACACCGGGGAGCTGTTTTTT.

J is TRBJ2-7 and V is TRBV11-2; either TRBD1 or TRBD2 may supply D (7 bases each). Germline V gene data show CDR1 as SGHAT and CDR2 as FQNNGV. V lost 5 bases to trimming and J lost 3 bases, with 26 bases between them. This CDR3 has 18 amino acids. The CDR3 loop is CASSPISRGRGQSYEQYF. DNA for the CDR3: TGTGCCAGCAGCCCCATTAGTAGGGGGAGGGGACAGAGCTACGAGCAGTACTTC.

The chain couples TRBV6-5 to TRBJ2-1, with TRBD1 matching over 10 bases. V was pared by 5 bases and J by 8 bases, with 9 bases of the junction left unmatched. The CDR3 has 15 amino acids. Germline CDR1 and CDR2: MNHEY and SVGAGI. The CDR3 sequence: CASSPTGTGEDEQFF. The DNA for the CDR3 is TGTGCCAGCAGTCCGACCGGGACAGGGGAGGATGAGCAGTTCTTC.

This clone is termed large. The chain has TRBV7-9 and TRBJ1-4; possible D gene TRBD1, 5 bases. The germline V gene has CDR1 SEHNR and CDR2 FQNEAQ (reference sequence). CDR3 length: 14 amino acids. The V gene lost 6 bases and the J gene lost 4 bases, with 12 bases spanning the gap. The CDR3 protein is CASRGQGGNEKLFF. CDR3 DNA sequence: TGTGCCAGCAGGGGGCAGGGCGGTAATGAAAAACTGTTTTTT.

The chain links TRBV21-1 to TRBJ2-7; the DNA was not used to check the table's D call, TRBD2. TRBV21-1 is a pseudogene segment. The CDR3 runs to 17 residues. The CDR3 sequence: CASSKGRGRATSYEQYF. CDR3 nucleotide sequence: TGTGCCAGCAGCAAAGGTCGAGGGAGGGCTACCTCCTACGAGCAGTACTTC.

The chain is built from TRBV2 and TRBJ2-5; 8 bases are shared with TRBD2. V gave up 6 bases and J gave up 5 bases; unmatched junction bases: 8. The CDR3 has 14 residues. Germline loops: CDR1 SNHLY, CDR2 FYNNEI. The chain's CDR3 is CASRAGDGGETQYF. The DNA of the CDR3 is TGTGCCAGCAGAGCGGGGGACGGTGGGGAGACCCAGTACTTC.

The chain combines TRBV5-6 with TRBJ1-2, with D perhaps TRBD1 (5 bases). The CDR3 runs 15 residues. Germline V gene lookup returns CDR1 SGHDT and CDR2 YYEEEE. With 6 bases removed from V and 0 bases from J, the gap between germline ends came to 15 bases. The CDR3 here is CASILGGESNYGYTF. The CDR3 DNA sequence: TGTGCCAGCATCCTGGGGGGGGAGTCTAACTATGGCTACACCTTC.

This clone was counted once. In DNA, the CDR3 is TGTGCCAGCAGTTTGAGCGCGAGCGGGAATCAGCCCCAGCATTTT. It encodes CASSLSASGNQPQHF. J is TRBJ1-5 and V is TRBV27; D is ambiguous. V gave up 3 bases and J gave up 4 bases, with 13 bases separating them. The germline gives CDR1 MNHEY, CDR2 SMNVEV (reference sequence). This CDR3 comprises 15 residues.

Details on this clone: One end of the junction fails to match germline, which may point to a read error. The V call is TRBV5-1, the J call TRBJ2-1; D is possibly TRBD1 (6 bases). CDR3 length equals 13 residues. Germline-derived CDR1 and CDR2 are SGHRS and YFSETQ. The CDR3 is CASSLGGGNGQFF. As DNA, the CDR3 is TGCGCCAGCAGCTTGGGAGGGGGTAATGGGCAGTTCTTC.

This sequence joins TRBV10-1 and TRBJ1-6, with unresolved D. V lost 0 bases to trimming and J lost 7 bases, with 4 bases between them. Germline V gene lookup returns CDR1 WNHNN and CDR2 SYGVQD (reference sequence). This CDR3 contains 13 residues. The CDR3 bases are TGCGCCAGCAGTGAGTCGGGCAATTCACCCCTCCACTTT. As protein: CASSESGNSPLHF.

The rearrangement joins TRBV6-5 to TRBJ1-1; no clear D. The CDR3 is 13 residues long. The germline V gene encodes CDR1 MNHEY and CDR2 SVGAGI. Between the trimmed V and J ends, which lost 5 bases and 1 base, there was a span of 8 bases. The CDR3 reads CASSPVSNTEAFF. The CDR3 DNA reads TGTGCCAGCAGTCCCGTCTCGAACACTGAAGCTTTCTTT.

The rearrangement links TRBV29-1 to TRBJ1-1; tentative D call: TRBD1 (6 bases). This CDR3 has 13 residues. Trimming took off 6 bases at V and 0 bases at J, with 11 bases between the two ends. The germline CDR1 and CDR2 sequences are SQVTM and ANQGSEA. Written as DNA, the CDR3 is TGCAGCGTCTCAGGGGTAATGAACACTGAAGCTTTCTTT. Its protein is CSVSGVMNTEAFF.

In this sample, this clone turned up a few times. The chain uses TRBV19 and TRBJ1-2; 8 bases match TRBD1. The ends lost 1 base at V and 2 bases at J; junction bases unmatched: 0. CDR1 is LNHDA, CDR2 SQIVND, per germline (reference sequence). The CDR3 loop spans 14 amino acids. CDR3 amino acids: CASSIGTGNYGYTF. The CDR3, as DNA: TGTGCCAGTAGTATAGGGACAGGGAACTATGGCTACACCTTC.

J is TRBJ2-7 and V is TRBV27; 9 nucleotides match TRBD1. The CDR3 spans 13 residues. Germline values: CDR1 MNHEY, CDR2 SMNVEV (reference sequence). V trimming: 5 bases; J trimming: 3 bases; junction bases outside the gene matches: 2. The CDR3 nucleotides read TGTGCCAGCAGTGTGACAGGGGGCTACGAGCAGTACTTC. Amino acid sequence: CASSVTGGYEQYF.

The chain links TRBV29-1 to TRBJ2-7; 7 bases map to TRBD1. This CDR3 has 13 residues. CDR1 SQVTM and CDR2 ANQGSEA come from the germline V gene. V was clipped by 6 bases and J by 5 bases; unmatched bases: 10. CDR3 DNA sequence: TGCAGCGTACGGGACAGTTGGGCGGACGAGCAGTACTTC. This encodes CSVRDSWADEQYF.

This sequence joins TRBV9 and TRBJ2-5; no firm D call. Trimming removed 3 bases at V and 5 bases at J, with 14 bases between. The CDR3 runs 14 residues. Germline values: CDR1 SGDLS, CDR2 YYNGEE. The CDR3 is CASSESSRRETQYF. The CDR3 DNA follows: TGTGCCAGCAGCGAGTCCTCGAGACGGGAGACCCAGTACTTC.

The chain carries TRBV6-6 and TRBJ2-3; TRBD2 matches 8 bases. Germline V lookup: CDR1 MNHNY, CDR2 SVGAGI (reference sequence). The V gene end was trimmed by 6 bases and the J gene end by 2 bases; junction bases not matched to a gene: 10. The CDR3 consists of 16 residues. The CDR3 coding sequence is TGTGCCAGCAGCACCCAGGAACTAGCGGACACAGATACGCAGTATTTT. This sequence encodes CASSTQELADTDTQYF.

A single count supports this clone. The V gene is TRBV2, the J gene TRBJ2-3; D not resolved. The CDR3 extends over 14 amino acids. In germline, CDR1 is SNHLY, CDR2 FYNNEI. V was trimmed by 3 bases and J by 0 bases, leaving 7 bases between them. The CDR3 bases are TGTGCCAGCAGTGAGTATCCCAGCACAGATACGCAGTATTTT. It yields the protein CASSEYPSTDTQYF.

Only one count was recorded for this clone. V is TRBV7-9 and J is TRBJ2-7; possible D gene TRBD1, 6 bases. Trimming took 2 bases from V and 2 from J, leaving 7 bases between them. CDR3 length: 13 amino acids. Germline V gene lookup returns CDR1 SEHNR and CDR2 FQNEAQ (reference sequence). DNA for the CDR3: TGTGCCAGCAGCTTAACAGGGACCTACGAGCAGTACTTC. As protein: CASSLTGTYEQYF.

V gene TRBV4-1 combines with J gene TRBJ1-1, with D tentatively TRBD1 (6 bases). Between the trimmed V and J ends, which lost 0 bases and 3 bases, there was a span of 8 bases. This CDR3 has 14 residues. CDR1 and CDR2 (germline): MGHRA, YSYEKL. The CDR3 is CASSQDQGYTEAFF. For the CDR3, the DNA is TGCGCCAGCAGCCAAGATCAGGGGTACACTGAAGCTTTCTTT.